This T cell receptor (beta chain) was profiled in a study of T cells expressing NK-cell markers. The overall study: CD3+CD56+NKG2C+, CD3+CD56+NKG2C- and CD3+CD56-NKG2C+ T cells, once sorted, supplied the TCR beta repertoires. Seven of the eight sequenced donors were classified as HCMV-seropositive, and one was classified as seronegative.

CDR3 size: 14 residues. Germline V gene sequence: CDR1 MNHEY, CDR2 SMNVEV (reference sequence). UMIs were included in TCR beta cDNA generated by 5'RACE template switching. Reanalyzing the 5' RACE reads, TCRdb keeps one entry per CDR3 protein, without DNA. Seen in this sample are roughly 180,000 distinct CDR3 sequences; the ten most common clones hold 20%. The sequence derives from a man aged 18-70 years in good health. The chain employs TRBV27 and TRBJ2-3; there is no DNA to check the TCRdb D call of TRBD1. Sequenced input: blood T cells: a sorted CD56 or NKG2C T cell subset, CD4+ or CD8+ T cells, or bulk PBMC T cells (not recorded which). CDR3: CASRTGTSTDTQYF.